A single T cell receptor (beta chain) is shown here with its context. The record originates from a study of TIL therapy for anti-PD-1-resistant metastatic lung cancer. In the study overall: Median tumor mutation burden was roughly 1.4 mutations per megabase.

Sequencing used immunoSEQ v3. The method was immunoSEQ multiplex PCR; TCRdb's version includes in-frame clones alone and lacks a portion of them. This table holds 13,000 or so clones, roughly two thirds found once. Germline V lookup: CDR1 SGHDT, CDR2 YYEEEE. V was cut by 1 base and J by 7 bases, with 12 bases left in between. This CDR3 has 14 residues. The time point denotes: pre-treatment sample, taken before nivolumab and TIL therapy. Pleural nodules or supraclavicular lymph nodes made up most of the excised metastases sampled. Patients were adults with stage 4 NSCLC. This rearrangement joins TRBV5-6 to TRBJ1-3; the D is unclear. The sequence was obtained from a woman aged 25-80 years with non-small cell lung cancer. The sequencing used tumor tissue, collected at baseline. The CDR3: CASSLLMGENTIYF. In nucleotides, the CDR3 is TGTGCCAGCAGCTTGCTAATGGGCGAGAACACCATATATTTT.